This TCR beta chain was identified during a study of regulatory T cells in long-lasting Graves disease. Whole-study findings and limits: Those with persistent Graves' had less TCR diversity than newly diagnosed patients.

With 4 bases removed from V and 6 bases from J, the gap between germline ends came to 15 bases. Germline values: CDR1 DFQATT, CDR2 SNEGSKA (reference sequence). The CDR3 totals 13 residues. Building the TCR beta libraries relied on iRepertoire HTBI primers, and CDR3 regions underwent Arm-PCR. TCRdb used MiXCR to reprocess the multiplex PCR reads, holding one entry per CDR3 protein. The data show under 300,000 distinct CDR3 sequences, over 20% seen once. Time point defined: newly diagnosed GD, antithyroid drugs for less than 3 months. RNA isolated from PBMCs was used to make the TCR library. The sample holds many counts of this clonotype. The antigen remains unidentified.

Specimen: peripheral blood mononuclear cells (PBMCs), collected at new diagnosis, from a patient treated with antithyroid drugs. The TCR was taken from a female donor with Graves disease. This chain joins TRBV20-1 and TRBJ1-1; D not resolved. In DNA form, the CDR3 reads TGCAGTGCTACGCGACTCGACCCCCCTGAAGCTTTCTTT. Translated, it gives CSATRLDPPEAFF.